This T cell receptor (beta chain) was sequenced in a study of CD4 T cells in relation to SARS-CoV-2 and coronaviruses. The wider study: After approximately 10 days of antigen culture, PBMC TCR beta CDR3s were sequenced. Controls used an HIV-1 Nef peptide pool or no peptide.

This CDR3 spans 13 amino acids. V lost 5 bases and J lost 4, with 12 bases in between. The germline gives CDR1 SGHTA, CDR2 FQGNSA. The unexposed donors gave CD4+ T cells in about 2010-2019, prior to COVID-19. CD4+ T cells were isolated from the cells after less than 13 days of culture. Unexposed-donor CD4+ T cells were probed with SARS-CoV-2 S/N and four cold-coronavirus spikes, cells permitting. In its sample, this clone was seen a few times. The antigen is undetermined. Libraries were prepared by immunoSEQ multiplex PCR; TCRdb keeps only in-frame clonotypes and omits some of them. The table has approximately 26,000 clones, 73% seen once.

The TCR comes from a human donor in good health. The sequenced sample consisted of CD4+ T cells from PBMCs, cultured in vitro. The chain joins TRBV7-2 to TRBJ2-7; D is perhaps TRBD2 (5 bases). The CDR3: CASSRTGSYEQYF. CDR3 sequence (DNA): TGTGCCAGCAGCAGGACGGGGTCTTACGAGCAGTACTTC.